Following are 22 T cell receptor beta chains from one sample sequenced in a study of neurological immune-mediated disorders. Via MiXCR, TCRdb re-called the 5' RACE reads, giving one row per CDR3 protein. This sample has 55,000 to 70,000 distinct CDR3 sequences, with about 3% found just once. The specimen was PBMCs. These receptors were obtained from a woman aged 50 to 60 with multiple sclerosis.

This clonotype was observed at least ten times. The chain combines TRBV7-9 with TRBJ1-2; D is unresolved. The CDR3 consists of 13 residues. V lost 3 bases to trimming and J lost 8 bases, with 13 bases between them. The germline V gene has CDR1 SEHNR and CDR2 FQNEAQ (reference sequence). CDR3 sequence: CASSFGSGGGYTF. The CDR3 DNA follows: TGTGCCAGCAGCTTCGGATCAGGTGGGGGCTACACCTTC.

This clonotype was seen at least ten times. The chain is built from TRBV10-2 and TRBJ1-1; weak D call: TRBD1 (5 bases). This CDR3 contains 14 residues. Germline-derived CDR1 and CDR2 are WSHSY and SAAADI. Between the trimmed V and J ends, which lost 2 bases and 4 bases, there was a span of 11 bases. CDR3 sequence (DNA): TGCGCCAGCAGTGAGGACAGATCTTTCACTGAAGCTTTCTTT. Translation gives CASSEDRSFTEAFF.

This clonotype was observed at least ten times. V usage is TRBV6-1 and J usage is TRBJ1-5, with a possible D match to TRBD1 (5 bases). The V end lost 6 bases, the J end lost 5 bases, and 20 bases lay between the germline ends. The CDR3 is 16 residues long. Germline V gene sequence: CDR1 MNHNS, CDR2 SASEGT. The CDR3 reads CASRTPHQGGDQPQHF. CDR3 coding DNA: TGTGCCAGCAGGACTCCCCATCAGGGAGGAGATCAGCCCCAGCATTTT.

This clonotype was counted at least ten times. This chain joins TRBV29-1 and TRBJ2-2; no definite D call. Trimming shortened V by 7 bases and J by 2 bases, and 8 bases separated the two germline ends. The CDR3 covers 12 residues. CDR1 SQVTM and CDR2 ANQGSEA come from the germline V gene. The CDR3 loop reads CSAEHNTGELFF. The CDR3 region has the DNA TGCAGCGCAGAACATAACACCGGGGAGCTGTTTTTT.

This clonotype appeared many times. CDR3 residues: CSAKPGGDTQYF. CDR3 nucleotide sequence: TGCAGTGCTAAACCAGGGGGAGATACGCAGTATTTT. This rearrangement joins TRBV20-1 to TRBJ2-3; TRBD1 matches at 7 bases. Germline V lookup: CDR1 DFQATT, CDR2 SNEGSKA (reference sequence). V lost 4 bases and J lost 5; bases outside the gene matches: 3. The CDR3 is made up of 12 amino acids.

This clonotype was detected ten times or more. The J gene is TRBJ2-1, the V gene TRBV7-9; tentatively, D is TRBD1 (6 bases). Germline-derived CDR1 and CDR2 are SEHNR and FQNEAQ (reference sequence). The CDR3 has 16 residues. V was pared by 1 base and J by 2 bases, with 12 bases between. This CDR3 is CASSLVRGGPYNEQFF. In DNA, the CDR3 is TGTGCCAGCAGCTTAGTACGAGGGGGACCCTACAATGAGCAGTTCTTC.

This clonotype was detected many times. This chain links TRBV28 with TRBJ2-7; 8 nucleotides line up with TRBD1. The CDR3 length is 14 residues. V lost 3 bases and J lost 2; bases outside the gene matches: 3. CDR1 MDHEN and CDR2 SYDVKM come from the germline V gene. CDR3 in amino acids: CASSFRTGPYEQYF. In nucleotides, the CDR3 is TGTGCCAGCAGTTTCCGGACAGGGCCCTACGAGCAGTACTTC.

This clonotype occurred many times. The chain uses TRBV20-1 and TRBJ2-1, with 11 nucleotides matching TRBD2. Trimming removed 2 bases from V and 0 bases from J; junction bases left unmatched: 9. This CDR3 has 18 amino acids. Looked up from germline, CDR1 is DFQATT and CDR2 is SNEGSKA (reference sequence). The CDR3 sequence: CSARTLAGGTYSYNEQFF. CDR3 in DNA: TGCAGTGCTAGAACTCTAGCGGGGGGAACCTACTCCTACAATGAGCAGTTCTTC.

Ten or more counts support this clonotype. J is TRBJ2-3 and V is TRBV7-2, with 7 bases matching TRBD1. The J segment lost 1 base and the V segment lost 0 bases, leaving 1 base of the junction unmatched. The CDR3 has 15 residues. The germline CDR1 and CDR2 sequences are SGHTA and FQGNSA. The CDR3: CASSLAQGRTDTQYF. The CDR3 nucleotides read TGTGCCAGCAGCTTAGCACAGGGGCGCACAGATACGCAGTATTTT. Variable domain in full (rest from reference TRBV7-2 and TRBJ2-3): GAGVSQSPSNKVTEKGKDVELRCDPISGHTALYWYRQSLGQGLEFLIYFQGNSAPDKSGLPSDRFSAERTGGSVSTLTIQRTQQEDSAVYLCASSLAQGRTDTQYFGPGTRLTVL.

This clonotype was counted many times. The CDR3 DNA follows: TGCAGTGCTATAATTCTCAGGGGACCCTCTGGGGCCAACGTCCTGACTTTC. Translated, it gives CSAIILRGPSGANVLTF. This chain joins TRBV20-1 and TRBJ2-6; a weak D match, TRBD1 (6 bases). Trimming left V 4 bases short and J 0 bases short, with 16 bases between. The CDR3 length is 17 residues. CDR1 is DFQATT, CDR2 SNEGSKA, per germline (reference sequence).

This clonotype was found a few times. One base away lies a much larger clone, so this may be a sequencing read error. This chain joins TRBV6-6 and TRBJ2-1; D unresolved. CDR1 and CDR2 from the germline V gene are MNHNY and SVGAGI (reference sequence). V was clipped by 0 bases and J by 6 bases, with 9 bases between them. The CDR3 length is 14 residues. The CDR3: CASSYSIVVNEQFF. DNA for the CDR3: TGTGCCAGCAGTTACTCGATAGTAGTCAATGAGCAGTTCTTC.

This clonotype was counted ten times or more. The V call is TRBV5-5, the J call TRBJ2-3, with D perhaps being TRBD1 or TRBD2 (5 bases each). Per germline, CDR1 SGHKS and CDR2 YYEKEE (reference sequence). V was trimmed by 4 bases and J by 5 bases, leaving 14 bases between them. The CDR3 has 14 amino acids. The CDR3 nucleotides read TGTGCCAGCAGCCCGGGACCCATCGGAGATACGCAGTATTTT. Translating it yields CASSPGPIGDTQYF.

This clonotype was seen at least ten times. The chain couples TRBV7-8 to TRBJ2-1, with D possibly called TRBD1 or TRBD2 (5 bases each). With 4 bases removed from V and 4 bases from J, the gap between germline ends came to 14 bases. Germline V gene sequence: CDR1 SGHVS, CDR2 FQNEAQ. The CDR3 has 15 residues. Here the CDR3 reads CASSSPGTGYNEQFF. DNA for the CDR3: TGTGCCAGCAGCTCCCCGGGGACCGGGTACAATGAGCAGTTCTTC.

This clonotype was picked up many times. V usage is TRBV7-9 and J usage is TRBJ2-7; D gene ambiguous. Germline V lookup: CDR1 SEHNR, CDR2 FQNEAQ (reference sequence). The CDR3 length is 16 residues. Trimming left V 1 base short and J 0 bases short, with 13 bases between. The CDR3 spells CASSLVGLQNSYEQYF. The CDR3 DNA reads as TGTGCCAGCAGCTTAGTCGGCCTTCAGAACTCCTACGAGCAGTACTTC.

This clonotype was picked up many times. The rearrangement joins TRBV5-1 to TRBJ1-2, with D perhaps TRBD1 (6 bases). Trimming shortened V by 4 bases and J by 8 bases, and 21 bases separated the two germline ends. This CDR3 is 15 amino acids long. CDR1 is SGHRS and CDR2 is YFSETQ in the germline V gene. The CDR3, as DNA: TGCGCCAGCAGCCCGGATGTCCTACAGGGAAAGGGCTACACCTTC. It specifies CASSPDVLQGKGYTF.

This clonotype was picked up many times. The V call is TRBV12-3 or TRBV12-4, the J call TRBJ1-3, with D unresolved. CDR3 size: 15 residues. Trimming stripped 3 bases from V and 2 bases from J, with 11 bases between. CDR3 residues: CASSFPQKTGNTIYF. The DNA for the CDR3 is TGTGCCAGCAGTTTCCCACAGAAGACTGGAAACACCATATATTTT.

This clonotype was seen many times. The rearrangement joins TRBV12-3 or TRBV12-4 to TRBJ1-1; 8 positions match TRBD1. The V segment lost 5 bases and the J segment 1 base; nucleotides outside the gene matches: 12. This CDR3 contains 17 residues. Here the CDR3 reads CASSPQVGGTGNTEAFF. The CDR3 region has the DNA TGTGCCAGCAGTCCTCAGGTCGGGGGGACAGGGAACACTGAAGCTTTCTTT.

In its sample, this clonotype was seen many times. The rearrangement uses TRBV2 and TRBJ2-7; perhaps TRBD2 as D (6 bases). CDR1 SNHLY and CDR2 FYNNEI come from the germline V gene. The CDR3 consists of 16 residues. The V and J ends lost 4 bases and 4 bases respectively, with 20 bases between them. This CDR3 is CASSVFGGGKSYEQYF. CDR3 DNA: TGTGCCAGCAGTGTGTTTGGGGGAGGCAAGTCGTACGAGCAGTACTTC.

There are many counts of this clonotype. The rearrangement uses TRBV20-1 and TRBJ2-1, with 10 nucleotides matching TRBD2. Per the germline V gene, CDR1 is DFQATT and CDR2 is SNEGSKA (reference sequence). Trimming cost V 3 bases and J 1 base; bases outside gene matches: 6. The CDR3 runs 16 residues. The CDR3 here is CSARGTSADSYNEQFF. CDR3 bases: TGCAGTGCTAGGGGGACTAGCGCGGATTCCTACAATGAGCAGTTCTTC.

This clonotype appeared many times. The chain recombines TRBV6-1 with TRBJ2-7; TRBD1 agrees at 7 bases. The V and J ends lost 3 bases and 4 bases, in that order; junction bases with no gene match: 9. Per the germline V gene, CDR1 is MNHNS and CDR2 is SASEGT. The length of the CDR3 is 15 residues. In nucleotides, the CDR3 is TGTGCCAGCAGTGACTCCCGGACAGGTTTTTACGAGCAGTACTTC. Protein product: CASSDSRTGFYEQYF.

The sample holds a few counts of this clonotype. A much larger clone lies one base from this, so it may be a read error. The CDR3 carries no conserved terminal phenylalanine or tryptophan, so it likely arises from a read error. V is TRBV12-3 or TRBV12-4 and J is TRBJ2-3; no clear D. The CDR3 extends over 12 amino acids. Trimming removed 6 bases at V and 2 bases at J, with 6 bases between. For the CDR3, the DNA is TGTGCCAGCAGAACGGTCACAGATACGCAGTATTAT. It specifies CASRTVTDTQYY.

This clonotype has at least ten counts. A read error is likely, as this CDR3 ends without the conserved phenylalanine or tryptophan. Because the CDR3's place on the DNA is in doubt, the DNA is left out and the CDR3 is given as listed by TCRdb. The CDR3 reads CSANNPGLAGGG. The chain uses TRBV20-1 and TRBJ2-1; no DNA check was done on the table's D call, TRBD2. The CDR3 sequence runs 12 residues, both termini included. Germline V lookup: CDR1 DFQATT, CDR2 SNEGSKA (reference sequence).